This T cell receptor (beta chain) came from a study of cytomegalovirus exposure and HLA in healthy donors. In the case of this clone: The antigen is undetermined.

Study results and caveats: The authors listed over 150 TCR beta chains as cytomegalovirus-associated.

Primers: 60 Vbeta forward and 13 Jbeta reverse. Profiled with immunoSEQ multiplex PCR; TCRdb holds only in-frame clones, not every one. The sample lists 110,000 to 150,000 clones, about 80% occurring once. The sequenced material came from PBMCs. The TCR was taken from a man aged 35-49 years in good health and CMV-seropositive.

Here the CDR3 reads CASSPGTDGGGYTF. CDR3 sequence (DNA): TGTGCCAGCAGCCCGGGGACAGACGGAGGTGGCTACACCTTC. The V gene is TRBV5-5, the J gene TRBJ1-2; 7 bases line up with TRBD1. This CDR3 is built from 14 residues. V was pared by 4 bases and J by 7 bases, with 10 bases of the junction left unmatched. The V gene's germline CDR1 is SGHKS and CDR2 YYEKEE (reference sequence).